Included here is one T cell receptor (beta chain) sequence, with context. The antigen is unknown. This CDR3 contains 11 residues. From germline, CDR1 is DFQATT and CDR2 SNEGSKA (reference sequence). The germline V and J ends were trimmed by 5 bases and 5 bases, with 8 bases remaining between them. The protocol was immunoSEQ multiplex PCR, while the TCRdb copy is restricted to in-frame clones and leaves out a portion. The data show over 10,000 clones, roughly 84% seen once. These data come from a study of chemoradiotherapy in HPV16-positive cancers. Study details: A couple of HPV16-positive patients' cells yielded candidate HPV-specific clones and common motifs. Study findings and constraints: Better recurrence-free survival went with HPV-responsive T-cell expansion in HPV16-positive patients.

The clonotype originates from a human donor with HPV-associated anogenital cancer. This chain links TRBV20-1 with TRBJ2-3, with D hard to call. Source: blood, taken from a patient who underwent chemoradiotherapy. The CDR3 sequence: CSAPVGDTQYF. The CDR3 DNA sequence: TGCAGTGCTCCGGTGGGAGATACGCAGTATTTT.